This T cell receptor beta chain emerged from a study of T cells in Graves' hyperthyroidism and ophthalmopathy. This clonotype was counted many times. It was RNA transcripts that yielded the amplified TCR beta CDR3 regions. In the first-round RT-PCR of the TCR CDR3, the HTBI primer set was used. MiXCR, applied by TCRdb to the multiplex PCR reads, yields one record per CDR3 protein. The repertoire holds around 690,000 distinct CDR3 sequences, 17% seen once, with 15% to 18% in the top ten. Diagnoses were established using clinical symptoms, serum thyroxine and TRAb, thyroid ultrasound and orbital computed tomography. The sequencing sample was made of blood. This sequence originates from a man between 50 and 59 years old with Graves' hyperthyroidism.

CDR3 in amino acids: CASSIEWLAGGSEQYF. In DNA form, the CDR3 reads TGTGCCAGCAGTATCGAGTGGCTAGCGGGAGGGTCCGAGCAGTACTTC. V and J are TRBV7-9 and TRBJ2-7; TRBD2 agrees at 12 bases. The V segment lost 6 bases and the J segment 6 bases; nucleotides outside the gene matches: 12. This CDR3 has 16 residues. The V gene's germline CDR1 is SEHNR and CDR2 FQNEAQ (reference sequence). Filled out from reference TRBV7-9 and TRBJ2-7, the complete variable domain reads DTGVSQNPRHKITKRGQNVTFRCDPISEHNRLYWYRQTLGQGPEFLTYFQNEAQLEKSRLLSDRFSAERPKGSFSTLEIQRTEQGDSAMYLCASSIEWLAGGSEQYFGPGTRLTVT.